Listed below are T cell receptor beta chains from one sample, sequenced in a study of blood T cells in healthy people across ages. TCRdb re-called the 5' RACE reads with MiXCR, one entry per CDR3 protein. Here the sample spans 650,000 to 1,000,000 distinct CDR3 sequences, roughly 35% being singletons. Sequenced sample: blood. All receptors come from a man younger than 35 in good health. Both conserved end residues are part of each CDR3. Each record gives: J gene, V gene, clone size, D gene, CDR3 protein, CDR3 DNA. The D gene is left open where the match is weak. The size of a clone is reported for some rows only, either as once, few or many, or as a class for expanded clones.

j_call: TRBJ1-5
v_call: TRBV29-1
clone_size: -
d_call: -
cdr3_aa: CSVGEGPLSNQPQHF
cdr3_nt: TGCAGCGTTGGTGAGGGGCCCCTTAGCAATCAGCCCCAGCATTTT

j_call: TRBJ1-2
v_call: TRBV20-1
clone_size: -
d_call: -
cdr3_aa: CSAVDDRSGYTF
cdr3_nt: TGCAGTGCTGTGGATGATCGGAGTGGCTACACCTTC

j_call: TRBJ2-1
v_call: TRBV29-1
clone_size: many
d_call: -
cdr3_aa: CSAGEGDNEQFF
cdr3_nt: TGCAGCGCGGGTGAGGGGGACAATGAGCAGTTCTTC

j_call: TRBJ1-1
v_call: TRBV7-9
clone_size: few
d_call: TRBD1
cdr3_aa: CASVGTGASERMNTEAFF
cdr3_nt: TGTGCCAGCGTAGGGACAGGGGCGAGTGAAAGAATGAACACTGAAGCTTTCTTT

j_call: TRBJ1-1
v_call: TRBV20-1
clone_size: -
d_call: -
cdr3_aa: CSARDGTGTAEAFF
cdr3_nt: TGCAGTGCTAGAGATGGAACAGGGACGGCTGAAGCTTTCTTT

j_call: TRBJ2-7
v_call: TRBV5-1
clone_size: few
d_call: -
cdr3_aa: CASSPQGPSLREQYF
cdr3_nt: TGCGCCAGCAGCCCACAGGGACCGTCTTTGCGGGAGCAGTACTTC

j_call: TRBJ2-5
v_call: TRBV3-1
clone_size: few
d_call: -
cdr3_aa: CASSQRVAQETQYF
cdr3_nt: TGTGCCAGCAGCCAAAGGGTCGCCCAAGAGACCCAGTACTTC

j_call: TRBJ2-3
v_call: TRBV12-5
clone_size: -
d_call: -
cdr3_aa: CASMHGASLTDTQYF
cdr3_nt: TGTGCTAGCATGCACGGGGCCTCGCTGACAGATACGCAGTATTTT

j_call: TRBJ2-5
v_call: TRBV20-1
clone_size: -
d_call: TRBD2
cdr3_aa: CSARGLAAEETQYF
cdr3_nt: TGCAGTGCTAGGGGACTAGCGGCCGAAGAGACCCAGTACTTC

j_call: TRBJ1-2
v_call: TRBV9
clone_size: many
d_call: TRBD1
cdr3_aa: CASSPSGGSPPRGYTF
cdr3_nt: TGTGCCAGCAGCCCTTCAGGGGGCTCCCCCCCACGAGGGTACACCTTC

j_call: TRBJ2-2
v_call: TRBV6-8
clone_size: -
d_call: -
cdr3_aa: CASTNWGELFF
cdr3_nt: TGTGCCAGCACGAATTGGGGGGAGCTGTTTTTT

j_call: TRBJ1-1
v_call: TRBV5-1
clone_size: -
d_call: TRBD1
cdr3_aa: CASSKRTGGTEAFF
cdr3_nt: TGCGCCAGCAGCAAAAGGACAGGGGGTACTGAAGCTTTCTTT

j_call: TRBJ1-2
v_call: TRBV20-1
clone_size: many
d_call: -
cdr3_aa: CSARTGADYGYTF
cdr3_nt: TGCAGTGCTAGAACGGGGGCGGACTATGGCTACACCTTC

j_call: TRBJ2-6
v_call: TRBV4-3
clone_size: many
d_call: -
cdr3_aa: CASSQDSGANVLTF
cdr3_nt: TGCGCCAGCAGCCAAGACTCTGGGGCCAACGTCCTGACTTTC

j_call: TRBJ2-3
v_call: TRBV20-1
clone_size: many
d_call: TRBD2
cdr3_aa: CSASRTSGPTDTQYF
cdr3_nt: TGCAGTGCTAGTAGGACTAGCGGACCCACAGATACGCAGTATTTT

j_call: TRBJ2-3
v_call: TRBV12-3/TRBV12-4
clone_size: many
d_call: TRBD1
cdr3_aa: CASSLVRDRHTDTQYF
cdr3_nt: TGTGCCAGCAGTTTAGTACGGGACAGGCACACGGATACGCAGTATTTT

j_call: TRBJ1-6
v_call: TRBV4-3
clone_size: -
d_call: -
cdr3_aa: CASSQDPIGSYNSPLHF
cdr3_nt: TGCGCCAGCAGCCAAGATCCAATCGGAAGTTATAATTCACCCCTCCACTTT

j_call: TRBJ1-1
v_call: TRBV2
clone_size: -
d_call: -
cdr3_aa: CATVGMNTEAFF
cdr3_nt: TGTGCCACAGTCGGTATGAACACTGAAGCTTTCTTT

j_call: TRBJ2-1
v_call: TRBV7-2
clone_size: -
d_call: -
cdr3_aa: CASSFTRGNNEQFF
cdr3_nt: TGTGCCAGCAGCTTTACCCGGGGAAACAATGAGCAGTTCTTC

j_call: TRBJ2-1
v_call: TRBV6-2/TRBV6-3
clone_size: once
d_call: TRBD1
cdr3_aa: CASRPQGDEQFF
cdr3_nt: TGTGCCAGCAGGCCCCAGGGGGATGAGCAGTTCTTC

j_call: TRBJ2-2
v_call: TRBV12-3/TRBV12-4
clone_size: -
d_call: -
cdr3_aa: CASGPSGNTGELFF
cdr3_nt: TGTGCCAGCGGACCGTCGGGGAACACCGGGGAGCTGTTTTTT

j_call: TRBJ2-1
v_call: TRBV7-3
clone_size: -
d_call: TRBD1
cdr3_aa: CASSVSGTENYEQFF
cdr3_nt: TGTGCCAGCAGCGTATCCGGGACAGAGAATTATGAGCAGTTCTTC

j_call: TRBJ2-1
v_call: TRBV12-3/TRBV12-4
clone_size: few
d_call: TRBD1
cdr3_aa: CASTLDRSSEQFF
cdr3_nt: TGTGCCAGCACTCTGGACAGGTCAAGTGAGCAGTTCTTC

j_call: TRBJ2-3
v_call: TRBV29-1
clone_size: -
d_call: TRBD1
cdr3_aa: CSVGQGATDTQYF
cdr3_nt: TGCAGCGTTGGCCAGGGGGCGACAGATACGCAGTATTTT

j_call: TRBJ2-1
v_call: TRBV4-3
clone_size: many
d_call: -
cdr3_aa: CASSQEEDYNEQFF
cdr3_nt: TGCGCCAGCAGCCAAGAAGAGGACTACAATGAGCAGTTCTTC

j_call: TRBJ1-4
v_call: TRBV21-1
clone_size: once
d_call: -
cdr3_aa: CASSLTVGGRPKIATNEKLFF
cdr3_nt: TGTGCCAGCAGCCTAACTGTTGGAGGGCGGCCCAAAATTGCAACTAATGAAAAACTGTTTTTT

j_call: TRBJ2-7
v_call: TRBV6-5
clone_size: -
d_call: TRBD1
cdr3_aa: CASSYAGGAPYEQYF
cdr3_nt: TGTGCCAGCAGTTACGCAGGGGGCGCCCCCTACGAGCAGTACTTC

j_call: TRBJ2-1
v_call: TRBV6-2/TRBV6-3
clone_size: -
d_call: -
cdr3_aa: CASRGRGNEQFF
cdr3_nt: TGTGCCAGCAGGGGCCGGGGCAATGAGCAGTTCTTC

j_call: TRBJ2-4
v_call: TRBV20-1
clone_size: few
d_call: TRBD2
cdr3_aa: CSAGLAANIQYF
cdr3_nt: TGCAGTGCGGGACTAGCGGCAAACATTCAGTACTTC

j_call: TRBJ1-4
v_call: TRBV12-3/TRBV12-4
clone_size: -
d_call: -
cdr3_aa: CASSLDKAGEKLFF
cdr3_nt: TGTGCCAGCAGTTTAGACAAGGCTGGGGAAAAACTGTTTTTT

j_call: TRBJ2-3
v_call: TRBV4-2
clone_size: many
d_call: TRBD2
cdr3_aa: CASSQERGGPDTQYF
cdr3_nt: TGTGCCAGCAGCCAAGAGCGGGGGGGCCCAGATACGCAGTATTTT

j_call: TRBJ2-1
v_call: TRBV29-1
clone_size: many
d_call: -
cdr3_aa: CSVEDGRGYNEQFF
cdr3_nt: TGCAGCGTTGAAGATGGTAGGGGCTACAATGAGCAGTTCTTC

j_call: TRBJ2-3
v_call: TRBV12-3/TRBV12-4
clone_size: -
d_call: TRBD1
cdr3_aa: CASSSPLGQGTDTEYF
cdr3_nt: TGTGCCAGCAGTTCACCCCTAGGACAGGGCACAGATACGGAGTATTTT

j_call: TRBJ2-3
v_call: TRBV2
clone_size: many
d_call: -
cdr3_aa: CASSEQGGWLSPSTDTQYF
cdr3_nt: TGTGCCAGCAGTGAACAGGGGGGTTGGCTTAGCCCAAGCACAGATACGCAGTATTTT

j_call: TRBJ2-7
v_call: TRBV2
clone_size: once
d_call: -
cdr3_aa: CASSDEVAPHNEQYF
cdr3_nt: TGTGCCAGCAGTGATGAGGTAGCTCCCCACAATGAGCAGTACTTC

j_call: TRBJ1-4
v_call: TRBV20-1
clone_size: -
d_call: -
cdr3_aa: CSAREDSGLFF
cdr3_nt: TGCAGTGCTAGAGAGGACTCGGGACTGTTTTTT

j_call: TRBJ1-2
v_call: TRBV7-2
clone_size: few
d_call: -
cdr3_aa: CASSLVLVPNYGYTF
cdr3_nt: TGTGCCAGCAGCTTAGTATTAGTTCCGAACTATGGCTACACCTTC

j_call: TRBJ2-5
v_call: TRBV3-1
clone_size: -
d_call: -
cdr3_aa: CASSPTSFYNEQYF
cdr3_nt: TGTGCCAGCAGCCCAACTAGTTTTTACAATGAGCAGTACTTC

j_call: TRBJ1-1
v_call: TRBV29-1
clone_size: -
d_call: -
cdr3_aa: CSPVIGGKAFF
cdr3_nt: TGCAGCCCGGTAATCGGGGGAAAAGCTTTCTTT